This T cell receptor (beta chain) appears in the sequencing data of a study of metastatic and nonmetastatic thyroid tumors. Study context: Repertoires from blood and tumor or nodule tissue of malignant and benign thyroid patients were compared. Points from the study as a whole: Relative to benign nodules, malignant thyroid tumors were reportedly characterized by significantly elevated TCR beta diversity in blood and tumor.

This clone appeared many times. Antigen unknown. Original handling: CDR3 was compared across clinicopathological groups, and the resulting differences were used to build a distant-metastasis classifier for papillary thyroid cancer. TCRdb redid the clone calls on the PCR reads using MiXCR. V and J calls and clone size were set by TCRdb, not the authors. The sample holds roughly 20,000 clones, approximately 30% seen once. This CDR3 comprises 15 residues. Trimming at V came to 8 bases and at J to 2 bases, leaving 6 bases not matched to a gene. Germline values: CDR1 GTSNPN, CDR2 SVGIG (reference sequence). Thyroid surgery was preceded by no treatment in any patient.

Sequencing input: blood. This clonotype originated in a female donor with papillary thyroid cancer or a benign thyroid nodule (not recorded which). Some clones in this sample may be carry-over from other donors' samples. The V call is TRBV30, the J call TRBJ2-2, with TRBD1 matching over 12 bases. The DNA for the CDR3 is TGTGCCAGCGGGACAGGGGGCTCAAACACCGGGGAGCTGTTTTTT. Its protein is CASGTGGSNTGELFF.